These T cell receptor beta chains were read from a single sample in a study of T cells in Graves' hyperthyroidism and ophthalmopathy. TCRdb passed the multiplex PCR reads through MiXCR, listing each CDR3 protein once. The sample has approximately 720,000 distinct CDR3 sequences; roughly a sixth are singletons. The sequenced sample was blood. The receptors were gathered from a woman in her forties or fifties with Graves' hyperthyroidism that later progressed to Graves' ophthalmopathy. Each CDR3 is given with its conserved first and last residue. The order of the fields is D gene, V gene, J gene, clone size, CDR3 protein, CDR3 DNA. D genes are given only for firm matches. The size of a clone is reported for some rows only, either as once, few or many, or as a class for expanded clones.

>TRBD2|TRBV20-1|TRBJ2-3|few
CSARGDYRYDVGTQYF
TGCAGTGCTAGGGGGGACTACCGGTATGATGTTGGTACGCAGTATTTT
>-|TRBV5-1|TRBJ1-6|-
CASSLNGGEGSPLHF
TGCGCCAGCAGCCTGAATGGAGGGGAAGGTTCACCCCTCCACTTT
>TRBD2|TRBV6-1|TRBJ2-1|-
CASTPLAGVNEQFF
TGTGCCAGCACCCCCCTCGCGGGGGTCAATGAGCAGTTCTTC
>-|TRBV3-1|TRBJ2-6|few
CASSQGRRPRGANVLTF
TGTGCCAGCAGCCAAGGGCGGAGGCCTCGCGGGGCCAACGTCCTGACTTTC
>-|TRBV3-1|TRBJ2-7|many
CASSQYKLRTGEGREQYF
TGTGCCAGCAGCCAATATAAACTTAGGACGGGGGAAGGACGCGAGCAGTACTTC
>-|TRBV19|TRBJ1-5|few
CASGFSNQPQHF
TGTGCCAGTGGATTTAGCAATCAGCCCCAGCATTTT
>TRBD2|TRBV7-8|TRBJ2-1|-
CASRVAGTSSYNEQFF
TGTGCCAGCAGGGTAGCGGGGACGAGCTCCTACAATGAGCAGTTCTTC
>TRBD1|TRBV29-1|TRBJ2-5|many
CSAVWTGRGETQYF
TGCAGCGCCGTTTGGACAGGGCGGGGAGAGACCCAGTACTTC
>-|TRBV27|TRBJ1-1|many
CASSSSRGALILNTEAFF
TGTGCCAGCAGTTCATCGAGGGGGGCCCTGATTTTGAACACTGAAGCTTTCTTT
>-|TRBV7-2|TRBJ2-1|many
CASSLRRGITGEQFF
TGTGCCAGCAGCTTACGGCGAGGGATTACGGGTGAGCAGTTCTTC
>-|TRBV10-2|TRBJ2-7|-
CASSEGRTRNEQYF
TGCGCCAGCAGTGAGGGGCGGACTCGGAACGAGCAGTACTTC
>-|TRBV24-1|TRBJ2-4|-
CATSDFGQKNIQYF
TGTGCCACCAGTGATTTCGGACAGAAAAACATTCAGTACTTC
>TRBD1|TRBV7-9|TRBJ2-5|few
CASSHRDRVIETQYF
TGTGCCAGCAGCCACCGGGACAGGGTGATAGAGACCCAGTACTTC
>-|TRBV7-9|TRBJ1-2|-
CASSLAKTVYGYTF
TGTGCCAGCAGCCTGGCTAAGACGGTTTATGGCTACACCTTC
>-|TRBV20-1|TRBJ1-2|many
CSARFPDYGYTF
TGCAGTGCTAGGTTCCCCGATTATGGCTACACCTTC
>TRBD2|TRBV3-1|TRBJ2-3|-
CASSHRLAGNTDTQYF
TGTGCCAGCAGCCACCGACTAGCGGGGAACACAGATACGCAGTATTTT
>-|TRBV3-1|TRBJ2-1|many
CASSQDFQGGYNEQFF
TGTGCCAGCAGCCAAGATTTCCAGGGGGGATACAATGAGCAGTTCTTC
>TRBD1|TRBV10-2|TRBJ1-1|-
CASSESQGAQGTEAFF
TGCGCCAGCAGTGAATCGCAGGGGGCGCAGGGCACTGAAGCTTTCTTT
>-|TRBV5-4|TRBJ2-5|many
CASSLHPSSETQYF
TGTGCCAGCAGCTTGCACCCCAGCTCAGAGACCCAGTACTTC
>-|TRBV5-1|TRBJ2-6|many
CASSPGLSGANVLTF
TGCGCCAGCAGCCCGGGCCTCTCTGGGGCCAACGTCCTGACTTTC
>-|TRBV29-1|TRBJ2-5|-
CSVERGETQYF
TGCAGCGTTGAACGGGGTGAGACCCAGTACTTC
>TRBD2|TRBV3-1|TRBJ2-7|-
CASSPRLAGYYEQYF
TGTGCCAGCAGCCCTCGACTAGCGGGGTACTACGAGCAGTACTTC
>-|TRBV16|TRBJ2-3|-
CASSQTRSGGTDTQYF
TGTGCCAGCAGCCAAACACGGAGCGGTGGCACAGATACGCAGTATTTT
>-|TRBV20-1|TRBJ2-1|-
CSARSDVGGLLYEQFF
TGCAGTGCTAGGTCCGACGTGGGGGGGCTTCTATATGAGCAGTTCTTC
>-|TRBV12-3/TRBV12-4|TRBJ1-1|many
CASRYTNEAFF
TGTGCCAGCAGGTATACCAATGAAGCTTTCTTT
>TRBD2|TRBV5-4|TRBJ2-5|-
CASSLWRGTRYQETQYF
TGTGCCAGCAGCTTGTGGCGGGGGACGCGGTACCAAGAGACCCAGTACTTC
>TRBD2|TRBV10-3|TRBJ2-1|-
CAIRLGLAGAANEQFF
TGTGCCATCAGGCTCGGACTAGCGGGGGCCGCCAATGAGCAGTTCTTC
>TRBD2|TRBV3-1|TRBJ2-3|many
CASSQDEASGAPTSTDTQYF
TGTGCCAGCAGCCAAGATGAGGCTAGCGGGGCGCCGACTAGCACAGATACGCAGTATTTT
>-|TRBV12-3/TRBV12-4|TRBJ1-4|many
CASSIGQANEKLFF
TGTGCCAGCAGCATCGGGCAGGCTAATGAAAAACTGTTTTTT
>-|TRBV7-2|TRBJ2-2|-
CASSRGLTGELFF
TGTGCCAGCAGCCGCGGGCTCACCGGGGAGCTGTTTTTT
>-|TRBV6-5|TRBJ1-2|-
CASSYKPQRQPGSYGYTF
TGTGCCAGCAGTTACAAACCCCAAAGACAGCCAGGGAGCTATGGCTACACCTTC
>TRBD1|TRBV5-1|TRBJ1-1|many
CASSLDGQGAEAFF
TGCGCCAGCAGCCTTGACGGGCAGGGGGCTGAAGCTTTCTTT
>TRBD1|TRBV20-1|TRBJ2-4|-
CSAREGQGSDIQYF
TGCAGTGCTAGAGAAGGACAGGGTTCGGACATTCAGTACTTC
>-|TRBV28|TRBJ2-3|many
CAIPAPGTDTQYF
TGTGCCATCCCCGCCCCGGGGACAGATACGCAGTATTTT
>-|TRBV18|TRBJ2-1|-
CASSEDGTSYNEQFF
TGTGCCAGCTCAGAGGACGGAACCTCCTACAATGAGCAGTTCTTC
>-|TRBV7-2|TRBJ1-1|-
CASIPRFRTEAFF
TGTGCCAGCATCCCCCGATTTAGGACTGAAGCTTTCTTT
>-|TRBV19|TRBJ1-1|many
CASSIVHMNTEAFF
TGTGCCAGTAGTATAGTGCATATGAACACTGAAGCTTTCTTT
>TRBD1|TRBV24-1|TRBJ2-1|-
CATSDTTGQVNIYNEQFF
TGTGCCACCAGTGATACTACCGGACAGGTCAACATTTACAATGAGCAGTTCTTC
>-|TRBV7-2|TRBJ1-2|-
CASSLASGGARYGYTF
TGTGCCAGCAGCTTAGCGTCTGGGGGGGCGCGGTATGGCTACACCTTC
>-|TRBV20-1|TRBJ1-2|many
CSASPGGNYGYTF
TGCAGTGCTAGCCCGGGGGGTAACTATGGCTACACCTTC
>TRBD1|TRBV18|TRBJ2-6|few
CASSSQPTGGAGANVLTF
TGTGCCAGCTCATCTCAGCCGACAGGGGGCGCTGGGGCCAACGTCCTGACTTTC
>-|TRBV9|TRBJ1-5|-
CASSAEGLRNQPQHF
TGTGCCAGCAGCGCAGAGGGTCTCCGGAATCAGCCCCAGCATTTT
>TRBD1|TRBV19|TRBJ1-2|-
CASDNPGQGSDYGYTF
TGTGCCAGTGATAATCCGGGACAGGGTTCAGACTATGGCTACACCTTC
>TRBD2|TRBV3-1|TRBJ2-3|many
CASSQSAGEVDTQYF
TGTGCCAGCAGCCAGTCAGCGGGGGAAGTAGATACGCAGTATTTT
>TRBD2|TRBV12-3/TRBV12-4|TRBJ2-7|many
CASSRGGSEQYF
TGTGCCAGCAGCCGGGGGGGTAGTGAGCAGTACTTC
>TRBD2|TRBV7-9|TRBJ2-5|few
CASSFGTSAHQETQYF
TGTGCCAGCAGCTTCGGGACTAGCGCTCACCAAGAGACCCAGTACTTC
>TRBD1|TRBV10-3|TRBJ1-6|few
CAIRPGQENSPLHF
TGTGCCATCAGACCGGGACAGGAGAATTCACCCCTCCACTTT
>-|TRBV6-2/TRBV6-3|TRBJ1-4|-
CASSYGPPTNEKLFF
TGTGCCAGCAGTTACGGGCCGCCAACTAATGAAAAACTGTTTTTT
>TRBD1|TRBV2|TRBJ1-1|few
CASSVATGAFF
TGTGCCAGCAGTGTGGCGACAGGGGCTTTCTTT
>TRBD2|TRBV7-9|TRBJ2-3|many
CASSASGGGTDTQYF
TGTGCCAGCAGCGCCAGCGGGGGGGGCACAGATACGCAGTATTTT
>TRBD1|TRBV3-1|TRBJ1-2|-
CASSQTPLGQGGYTF
TGTGCCAGCAGCCAAACTCCCCTCGGACAGGGAGGCTACACCTTC
>-|TRBV29-1|TRBJ1-5|many
CSVRTPNQPQHF
TGCAGCGTGAGGACACCCAATCAGCCCCAGCATTTT
>-|TRBV11-2|TRBJ1-1|many
CASSSPRRVGAEAFF
TGTGCCAGCAGCTCCCCGAGGAGGGTGGGGGCTGAAGCTTTCTTT
>TRBD1|TRBV4-1|TRBJ2-6|few
CASSQVQGAGANVLTF
TGCGCCAGCAGCCAAGTCCAGGGGGCTGGGGCCAACGTCCTGACTTTC
>-|TRBV7-2|TRBJ2-3|many
CASSLVSGSTDTQYF
TGTGCCAGCAGCTTAGTTAGCGGTAGTACAGATACGCAGTATTTT
>-|TRBV12-3/TRBV12-4|TRBJ1-5|-
CASRGIGVGQTHQPQHF
TGTGCCAGCAGAGGCATAGGGGTAGGACAAACCCATCAGCCCCAGCATTTT
>-|TRBV6-1|TRBJ1-3|-
CASSAGAQGNTIYF
TGTGCCAGCAGTGCCGGGGCTCAGGGAAACACCATATATTTT
>TRBD1|TRBV20-1|TRBJ1-2|-
CSAPRQGLGDGYTF
TGCAGTGCTCCCCGACAGGGTCTAGGTGATGGCTACACCTTC
>-|TRBV20-1|TRBJ1-5|many
CSASRSGNQPQHF
TGCAGTGCTAGTCGGTCGGGCAATCAGCCCCAGCATTTT